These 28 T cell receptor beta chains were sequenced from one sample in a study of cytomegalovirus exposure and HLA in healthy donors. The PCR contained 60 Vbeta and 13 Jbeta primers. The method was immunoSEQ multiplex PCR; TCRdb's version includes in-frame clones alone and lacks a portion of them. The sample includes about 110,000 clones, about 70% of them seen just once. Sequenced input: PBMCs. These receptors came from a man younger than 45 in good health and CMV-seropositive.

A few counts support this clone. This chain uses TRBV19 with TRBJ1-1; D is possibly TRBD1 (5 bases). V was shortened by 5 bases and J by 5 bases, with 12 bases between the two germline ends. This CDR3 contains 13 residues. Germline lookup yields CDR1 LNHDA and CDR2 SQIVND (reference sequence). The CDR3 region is CASSLAGTTEAFF. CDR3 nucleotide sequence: TGTGCCAGTAGTTTAGCCGGGACTACTGAAGCTTTCTTT.

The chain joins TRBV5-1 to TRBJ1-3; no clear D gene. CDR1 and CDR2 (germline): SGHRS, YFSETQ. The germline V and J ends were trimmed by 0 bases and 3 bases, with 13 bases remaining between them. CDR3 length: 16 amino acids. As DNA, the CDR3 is TGCGCCAGCAGCTTGGTTGGAGGGTCATATGGAAACACCATATATTTT. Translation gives CASSLVGGSYGNTIYF.

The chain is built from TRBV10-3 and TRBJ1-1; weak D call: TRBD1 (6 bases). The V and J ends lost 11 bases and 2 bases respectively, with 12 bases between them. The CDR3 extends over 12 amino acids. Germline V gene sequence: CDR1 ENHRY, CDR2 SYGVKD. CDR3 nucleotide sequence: TGTGCCTCCTCGACAGGCAACACTGAAGCTTTCTTT. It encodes CASSTGNTEAFF.

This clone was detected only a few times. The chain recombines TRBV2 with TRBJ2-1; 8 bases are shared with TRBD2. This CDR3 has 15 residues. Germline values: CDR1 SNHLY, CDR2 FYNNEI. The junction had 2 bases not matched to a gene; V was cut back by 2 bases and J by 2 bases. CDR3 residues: CASSENGGAYNEQFF. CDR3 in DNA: TGTGCCAGCAGTGAAAACGGGGGGGCCTACAATGAGCAGTTCTTC.

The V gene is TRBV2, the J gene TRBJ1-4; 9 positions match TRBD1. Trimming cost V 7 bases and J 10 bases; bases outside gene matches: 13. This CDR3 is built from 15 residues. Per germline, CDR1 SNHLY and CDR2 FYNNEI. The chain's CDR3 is CASTIGGQGTVKLFF. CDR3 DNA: TGTGCCAGCACTATTGGGGGACAGGGCACTGTAAAACTGTTTTTT. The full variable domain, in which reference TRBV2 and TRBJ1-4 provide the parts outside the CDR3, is EPEVTQTPSHQVTQMGQEVILRCVPISNHLYFYWYRQILGQKVEFLVSFYNNEISEKSEIFDDQFSVERPDGSNFTLKIRSTKLEDSAMYFCASTIGGQGTVKLFFGSGTQLSVL.

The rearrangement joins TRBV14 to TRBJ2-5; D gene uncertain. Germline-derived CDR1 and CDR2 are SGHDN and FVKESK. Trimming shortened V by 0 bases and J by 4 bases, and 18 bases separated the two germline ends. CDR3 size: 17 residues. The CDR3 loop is CASSQDSAVLGRETQYF. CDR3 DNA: TGTGCCAGCAGCCAAGATTCCGCGGTCCTAGGTCGAGAGACCCAGTACTTC.

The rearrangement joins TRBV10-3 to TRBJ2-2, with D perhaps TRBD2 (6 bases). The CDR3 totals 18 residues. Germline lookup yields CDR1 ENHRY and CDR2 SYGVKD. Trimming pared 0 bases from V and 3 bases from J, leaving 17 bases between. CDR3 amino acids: CAISESLTGRGYTGELFF. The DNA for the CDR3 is TGTGCCATCAGTGAGTCGTTAACTGGGCGGGGCTACACCGGGGAGCTGTTTTTT.

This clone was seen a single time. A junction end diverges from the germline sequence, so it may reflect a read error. CDR3 sequence: CSSSLGQGTEQYF. Here the CDR3 DNA reads TGTTCCAGCAGCTTAGGCCAGGGGACCGAGCAGTACTTC. This chain links TRBV7-9 with TRBJ2-7; perhaps TRBD1 as D (6 bases). The V gene's germline CDR1 is SEHNR and CDR2 FQNEAQ (reference sequence). This CDR3 spans 13 amino acids.

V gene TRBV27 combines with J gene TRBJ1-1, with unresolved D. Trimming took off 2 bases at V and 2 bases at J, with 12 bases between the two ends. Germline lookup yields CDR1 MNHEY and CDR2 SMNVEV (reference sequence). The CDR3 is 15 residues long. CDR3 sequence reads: CASSLALGGNTEAFF. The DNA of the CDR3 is TGTGCCAGCAGTTTAGCCCTGGGAGGTAACACTGAAGCTTTCTTT.

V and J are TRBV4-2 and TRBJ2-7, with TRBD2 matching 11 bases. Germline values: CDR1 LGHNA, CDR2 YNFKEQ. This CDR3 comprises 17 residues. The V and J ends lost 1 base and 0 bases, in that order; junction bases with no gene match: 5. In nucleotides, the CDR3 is TGTGCCAGCAGCCAAGGGGGACTAGCGGATTACTCCTACGAGCAGTACTTC. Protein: CASSQGGLADYSYEQYF.

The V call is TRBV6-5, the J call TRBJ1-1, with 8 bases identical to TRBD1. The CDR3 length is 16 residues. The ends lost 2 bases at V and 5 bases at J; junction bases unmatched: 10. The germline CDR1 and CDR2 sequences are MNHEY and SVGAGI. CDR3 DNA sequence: TGTGCCAGCAGTTACGTACAGGGGGAGTTTAGTACTGAAGCTTTCTTT. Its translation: CASSYVQGEFSTEAFF.

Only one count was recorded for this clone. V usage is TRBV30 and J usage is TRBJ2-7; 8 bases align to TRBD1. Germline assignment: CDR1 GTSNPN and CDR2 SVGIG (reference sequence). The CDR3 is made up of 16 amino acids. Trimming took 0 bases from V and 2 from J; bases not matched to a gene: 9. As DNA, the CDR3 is TGTGCCTGGAGTGTACCCCGGGACAGGCGGGCCTACGAGCAGTACTTC. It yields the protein CAWSVPRDRRAYEQYF.

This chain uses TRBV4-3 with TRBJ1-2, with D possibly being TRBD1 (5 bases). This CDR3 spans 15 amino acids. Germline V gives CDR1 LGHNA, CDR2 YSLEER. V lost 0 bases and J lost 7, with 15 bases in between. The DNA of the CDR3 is TGCGCCAGCAGCCAAGAGCGGAGGGACGGGGGTGGCTACACCTTC. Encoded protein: CASSQERRDGGGYTF.

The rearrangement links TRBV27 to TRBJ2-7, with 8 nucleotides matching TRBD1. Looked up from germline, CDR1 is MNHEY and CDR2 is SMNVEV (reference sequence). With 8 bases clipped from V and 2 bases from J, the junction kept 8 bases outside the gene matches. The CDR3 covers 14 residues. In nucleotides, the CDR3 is TGTGCCAGCGGTTGGACAGGGAGTGCCTACGAGCAGTACTTC. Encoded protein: CASGWTGSAYEQYF.

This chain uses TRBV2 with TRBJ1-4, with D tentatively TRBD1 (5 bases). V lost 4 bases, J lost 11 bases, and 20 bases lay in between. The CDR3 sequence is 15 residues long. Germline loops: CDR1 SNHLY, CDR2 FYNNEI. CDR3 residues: CASSGIWMGRAKLFF. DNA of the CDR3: TGTGCCAGCAGTGGGATTTGGATGGGCAGGGCCAAACTGTTTTTT.

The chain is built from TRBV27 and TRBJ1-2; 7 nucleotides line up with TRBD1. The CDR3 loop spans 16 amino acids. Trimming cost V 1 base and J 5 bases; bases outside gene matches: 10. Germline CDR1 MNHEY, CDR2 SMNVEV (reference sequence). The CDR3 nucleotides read TGTGCCAGCAGTTTATTAAGCCCGGGACAGAATTATGGCTACACCTTC. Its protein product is CASSLLSPGQNYGYTF.

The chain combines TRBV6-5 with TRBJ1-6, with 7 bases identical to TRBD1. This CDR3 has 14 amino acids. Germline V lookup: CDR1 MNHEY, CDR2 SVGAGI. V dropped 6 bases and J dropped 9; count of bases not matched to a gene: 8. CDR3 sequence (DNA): TGTGCCAGCAGCTCCGGACAGGAGGCTTCACCCCTCCACTTT. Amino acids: CASSSGQEASPLHF.

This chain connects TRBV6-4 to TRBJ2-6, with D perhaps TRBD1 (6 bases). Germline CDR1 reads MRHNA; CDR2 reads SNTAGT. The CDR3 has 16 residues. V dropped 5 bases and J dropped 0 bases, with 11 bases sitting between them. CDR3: CASSPGQFSGANVLTF. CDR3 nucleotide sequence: TGTGCCAGCAGTCCCGGACAGTTCTCTGGGGCCAACGTCCTGACTTTC.

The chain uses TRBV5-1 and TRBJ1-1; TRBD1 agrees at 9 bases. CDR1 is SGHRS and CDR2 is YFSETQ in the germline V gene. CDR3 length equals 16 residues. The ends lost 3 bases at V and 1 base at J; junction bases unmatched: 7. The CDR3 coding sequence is TGCGCCAGCAGCTCAAGGACAGGGGCCCCGAACACTGAAGCTTTCTTT. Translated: CASSSRTGAPNTEAFF.

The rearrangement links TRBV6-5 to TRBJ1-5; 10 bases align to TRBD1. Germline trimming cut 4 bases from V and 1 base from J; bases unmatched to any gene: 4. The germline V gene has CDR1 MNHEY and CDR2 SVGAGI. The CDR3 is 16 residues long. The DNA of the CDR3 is TGTGCCAGCAGTTCACCGGGACAGGGGAGCAATCAGCCCCAGCATTTT. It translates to CASSSPGQGSNQPQHF.

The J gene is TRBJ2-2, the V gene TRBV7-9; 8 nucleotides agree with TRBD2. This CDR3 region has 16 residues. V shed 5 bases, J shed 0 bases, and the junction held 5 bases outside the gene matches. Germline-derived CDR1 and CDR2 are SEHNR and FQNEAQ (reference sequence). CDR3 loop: CASSTPTSANTGELFF. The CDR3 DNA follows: TGTGCCAGCAGCACCCCGACTAGCGCGAACACCGGGGAGCTGTTTTTT. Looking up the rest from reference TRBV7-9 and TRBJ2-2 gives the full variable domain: DTGVSQNPRHKITKRGQNVTFRCDPISEHNRLYWYRQTLGQGPEFLTYFQNEAQLEKSRLLSDRFSAERPKGSFSTLEIQRTEQGDSAMYLCASSTPTSANTGELFFGEGSRLTVL.

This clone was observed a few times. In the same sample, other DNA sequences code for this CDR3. Written as DNA, the CDR3 is TGTGCCAGCAGCCCACAGGGCGGTCGTAGCAATCAGCCCCAGCATTTT. The encoded protein is CASSPQGGRSNQPQHF. This chain connects TRBV2 to TRBJ1-5; TRBD1 might be the D (6 bases). The CDR3 runs to 16 residues. CDR1 SNHLY and CDR2 FYNNEI come from the germline V gene. Trimming cost V 6 bases and J 0 bases, with 15 bases left between them.

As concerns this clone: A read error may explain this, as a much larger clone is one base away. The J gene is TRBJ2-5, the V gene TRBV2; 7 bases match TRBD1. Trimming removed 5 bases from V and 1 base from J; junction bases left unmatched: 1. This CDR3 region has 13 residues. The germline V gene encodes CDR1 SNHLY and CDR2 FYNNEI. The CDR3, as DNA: TGTGCCAGCAGTAGGGACAGCCAAGAGACCCAGTACTTC. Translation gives CASSRDSQETQYF. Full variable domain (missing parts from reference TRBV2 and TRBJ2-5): EPEVTQTPSHQVTQMGQEVILRCVPISNHLYFYWYRQILGQKVEFLVSFYNNEISEKSEIFDDQFSVERPDGSNFTLKIRSTKLEDSAMYFCASSRDSQETQYFGPGTRLLVL.

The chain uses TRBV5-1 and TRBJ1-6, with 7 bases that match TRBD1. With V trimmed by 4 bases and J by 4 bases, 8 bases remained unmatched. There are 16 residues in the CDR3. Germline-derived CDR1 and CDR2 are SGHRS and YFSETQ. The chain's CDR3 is CASSHRTGGYNSPLHF. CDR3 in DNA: TGCGCCAGCAGCCACAGGACAGGCGGGTATAATTCACCCCTCCACTTT.

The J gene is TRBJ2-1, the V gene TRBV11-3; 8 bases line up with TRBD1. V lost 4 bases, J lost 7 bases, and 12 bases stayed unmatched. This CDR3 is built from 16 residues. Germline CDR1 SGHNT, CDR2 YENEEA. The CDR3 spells CASSSTRGLGSNEQFF. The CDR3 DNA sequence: TGTGCCAGCAGCTCTACCAGGGGGCTTGGTTCAAATGAGCAGTTCTTC.

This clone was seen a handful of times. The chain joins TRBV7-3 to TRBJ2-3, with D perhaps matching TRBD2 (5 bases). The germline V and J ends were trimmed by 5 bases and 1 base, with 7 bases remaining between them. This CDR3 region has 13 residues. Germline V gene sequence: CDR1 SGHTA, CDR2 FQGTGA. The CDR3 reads CASSDGGTDTQYF. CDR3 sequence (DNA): TGTGCCAGCAGCGACGGGGGCACAGATACGCAGTATTTT.

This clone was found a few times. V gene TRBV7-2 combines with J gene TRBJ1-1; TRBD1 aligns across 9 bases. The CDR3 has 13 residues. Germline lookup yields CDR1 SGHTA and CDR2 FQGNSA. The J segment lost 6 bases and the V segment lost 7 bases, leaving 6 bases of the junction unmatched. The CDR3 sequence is CASNRDRVSEAFF. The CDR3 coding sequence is TGTGCCAGCAACCGGGACAGGGTGTCTGAAGCTTTCTTT.

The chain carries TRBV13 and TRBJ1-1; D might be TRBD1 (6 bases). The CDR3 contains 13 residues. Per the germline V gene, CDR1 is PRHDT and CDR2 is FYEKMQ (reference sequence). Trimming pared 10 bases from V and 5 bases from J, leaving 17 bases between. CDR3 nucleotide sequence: TGTGCCACCTCGGGACATCAGGGGACTGAAGCTTTCTTT. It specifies CATSGHQGTEAFF. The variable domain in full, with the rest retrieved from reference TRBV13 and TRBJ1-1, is AAGVIQSPRHLIKEKRETATLKCYPIPRHDTVYWYQQGPGQDPQFLISFYEKMQSDKGSIPDRFSAQQFSDYHSELNMSSLELGDSALYFCATSGHQGTEAFFGQGTRLTVV.